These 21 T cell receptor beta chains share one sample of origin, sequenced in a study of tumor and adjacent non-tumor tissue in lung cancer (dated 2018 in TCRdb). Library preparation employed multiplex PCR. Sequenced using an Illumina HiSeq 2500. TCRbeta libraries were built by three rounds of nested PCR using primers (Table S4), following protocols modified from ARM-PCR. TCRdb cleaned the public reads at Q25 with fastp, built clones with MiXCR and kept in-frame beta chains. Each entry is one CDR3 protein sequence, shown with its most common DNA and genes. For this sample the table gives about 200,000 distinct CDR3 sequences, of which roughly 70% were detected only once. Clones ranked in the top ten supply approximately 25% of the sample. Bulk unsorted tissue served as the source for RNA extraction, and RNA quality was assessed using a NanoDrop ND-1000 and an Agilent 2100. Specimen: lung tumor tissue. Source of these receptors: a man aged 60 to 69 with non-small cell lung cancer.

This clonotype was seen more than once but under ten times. The CDR3 sequence: CSARDTGGANTEAFF. CDR3 nucleotides: TGCAGTGCTAGAGATACAGGGGGCGCGAACACTGAAGCTTTCTTT. The chain combines TRBV20-1 with TRBJ1-1, with 9 bases matching TRBD1. This CDR3 spans 15 amino acids. In germline, CDR1 is DFQATT, CDR2 SNEGSKA (reference sequence). V dropped 0 bases and J dropped 1; count of bases not matched to a gene: 3.

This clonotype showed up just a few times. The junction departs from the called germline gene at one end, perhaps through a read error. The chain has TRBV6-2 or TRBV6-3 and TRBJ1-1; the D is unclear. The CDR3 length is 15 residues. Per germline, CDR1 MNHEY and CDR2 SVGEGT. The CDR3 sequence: CAGSKTDRHHTEAFF. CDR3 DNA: TGTGCCGGCAGTAAAACCGATAGGCATCACACTGAAGCTTTCTTT.

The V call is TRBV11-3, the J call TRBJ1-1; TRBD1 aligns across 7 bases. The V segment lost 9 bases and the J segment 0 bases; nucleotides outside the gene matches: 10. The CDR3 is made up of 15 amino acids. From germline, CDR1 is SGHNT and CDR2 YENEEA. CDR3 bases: TGTGCCAGAAGCCTAGGGGGCGTGGTGAACACTGAAGCTTTCTTT. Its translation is CARSLGGVVNTEAFF.

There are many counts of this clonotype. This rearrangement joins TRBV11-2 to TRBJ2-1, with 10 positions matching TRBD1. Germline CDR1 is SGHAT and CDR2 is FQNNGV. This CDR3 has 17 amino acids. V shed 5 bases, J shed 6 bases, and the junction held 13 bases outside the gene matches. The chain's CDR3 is CASSPSLSRDRGNEQFF. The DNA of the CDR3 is TGTGCCAGCAGCCCCAGCCTCTCCCGGGACAGGGGCAATGAGCAGTTCTTC.

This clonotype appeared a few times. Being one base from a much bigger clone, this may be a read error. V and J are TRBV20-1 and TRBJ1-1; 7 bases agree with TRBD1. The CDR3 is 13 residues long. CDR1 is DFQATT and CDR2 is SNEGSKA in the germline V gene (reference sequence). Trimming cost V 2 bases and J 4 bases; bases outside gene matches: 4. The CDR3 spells CSARLDRATEAFF. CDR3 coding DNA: TGCAGTGCTAGACTAGACAGGGCCACTGAAGCTTTCTTT.

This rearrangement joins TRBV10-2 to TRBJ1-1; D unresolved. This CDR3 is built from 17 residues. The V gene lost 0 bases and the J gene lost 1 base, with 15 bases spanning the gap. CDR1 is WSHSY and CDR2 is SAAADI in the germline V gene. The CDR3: CASSESYRRKENTEAFF. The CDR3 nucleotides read TGCGCCAGCAGTGAGTCTTACAGAAGGAAAGAGAACACTGAAGCTTTCTTT.

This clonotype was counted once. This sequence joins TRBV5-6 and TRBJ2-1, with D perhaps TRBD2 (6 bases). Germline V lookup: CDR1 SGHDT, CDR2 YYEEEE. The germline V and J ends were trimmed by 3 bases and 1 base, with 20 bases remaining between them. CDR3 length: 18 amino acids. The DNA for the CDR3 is TGTGCCAGCAGCTCACTCACTAGCTGGGTAGCTTCCTACAATGAGCAGTTCTTC. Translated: CASSSLTSWVASYNEQFF.

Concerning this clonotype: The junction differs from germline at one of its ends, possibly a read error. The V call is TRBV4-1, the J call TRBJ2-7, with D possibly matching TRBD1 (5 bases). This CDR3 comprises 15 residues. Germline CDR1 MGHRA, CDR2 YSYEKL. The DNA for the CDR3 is TGCGCCAGCAGCCAAGCCAATACAGGTTACTACGGGCAGTACTTC. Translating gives CASSQANTGYYGQYF.

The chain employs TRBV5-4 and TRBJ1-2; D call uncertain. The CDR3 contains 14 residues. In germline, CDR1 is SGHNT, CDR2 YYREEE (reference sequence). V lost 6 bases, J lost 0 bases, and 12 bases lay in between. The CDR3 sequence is CASTQLRANYGYTF. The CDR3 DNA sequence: TGTGCCAGCACCCAACTACGGGCTAACTATGGCTACACCTTC.

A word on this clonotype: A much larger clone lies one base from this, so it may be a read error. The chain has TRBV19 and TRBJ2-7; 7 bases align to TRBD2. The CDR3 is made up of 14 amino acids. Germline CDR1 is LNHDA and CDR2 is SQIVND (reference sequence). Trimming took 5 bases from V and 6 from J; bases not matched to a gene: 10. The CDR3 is CASSSLAETTEQYF. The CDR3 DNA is TGTGCCAGTAGTTCTCTAGCGGAAACCACCGAGCAGTACTTC.

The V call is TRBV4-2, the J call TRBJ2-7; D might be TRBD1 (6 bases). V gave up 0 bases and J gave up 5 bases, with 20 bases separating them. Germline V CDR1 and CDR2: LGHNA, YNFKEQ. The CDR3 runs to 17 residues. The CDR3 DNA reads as TGTGCCAGCAGCCAAGAGTACAGGGCCGTCCCAACCCACGAGCAGTACTTC. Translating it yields CASSQEYRAVPTHEQYF.

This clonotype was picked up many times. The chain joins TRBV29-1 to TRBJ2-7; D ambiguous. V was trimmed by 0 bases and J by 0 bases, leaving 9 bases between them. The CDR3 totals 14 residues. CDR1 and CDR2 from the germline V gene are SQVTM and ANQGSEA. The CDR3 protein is CSVEEKATSYEQYF. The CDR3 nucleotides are TGCAGCGTTGAAGAGAAGGCCACCTCCTACGAGCAGTACTTC.

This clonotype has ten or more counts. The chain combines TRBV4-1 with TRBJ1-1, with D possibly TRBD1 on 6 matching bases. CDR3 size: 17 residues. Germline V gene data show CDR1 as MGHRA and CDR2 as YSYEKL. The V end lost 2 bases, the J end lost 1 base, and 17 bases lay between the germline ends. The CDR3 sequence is CASSQPTGGPRNTEAFF. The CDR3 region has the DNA TGCGCCAGCAGCCAACCGACAGGCGGGCCAAGGAACACTGAAGCTTTCTTT.

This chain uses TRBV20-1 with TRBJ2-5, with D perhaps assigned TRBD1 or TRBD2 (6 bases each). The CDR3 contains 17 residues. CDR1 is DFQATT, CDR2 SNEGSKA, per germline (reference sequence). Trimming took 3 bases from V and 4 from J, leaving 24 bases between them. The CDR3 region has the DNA TGCAGTGCTAGCGGCCAGAGGGGGGCAAGTAGTCTAGAGACCCAGTACTTC. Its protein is CSASGQRGASSLETQYF.

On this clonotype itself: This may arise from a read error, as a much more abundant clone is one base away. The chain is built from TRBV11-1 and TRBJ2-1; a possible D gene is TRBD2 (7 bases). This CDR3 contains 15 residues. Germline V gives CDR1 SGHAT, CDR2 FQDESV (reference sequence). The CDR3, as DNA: TGTACCAGCAGCTTACGGGGGGCGGCCTACAATGAGCAGTTCTTC. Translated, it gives CTSSLRGAAYNEQFF.

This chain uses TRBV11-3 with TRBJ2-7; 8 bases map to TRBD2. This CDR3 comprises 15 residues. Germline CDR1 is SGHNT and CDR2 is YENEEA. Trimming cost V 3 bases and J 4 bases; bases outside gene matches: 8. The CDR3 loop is CASSLEISGTYEQYF. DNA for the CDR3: TGTGCCAGCAGCTTGGAGATTAGCGGGACATACGAGCAGTACTTC.

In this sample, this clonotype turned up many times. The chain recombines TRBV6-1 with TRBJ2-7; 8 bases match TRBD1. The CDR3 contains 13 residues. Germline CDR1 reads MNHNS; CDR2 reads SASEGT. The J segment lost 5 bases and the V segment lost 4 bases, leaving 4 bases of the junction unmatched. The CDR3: CASSVYRGDEQYF. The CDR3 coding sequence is TGTGCCAGCAGTGTCTACAGGGGGGACGAGCAGTACTTC.

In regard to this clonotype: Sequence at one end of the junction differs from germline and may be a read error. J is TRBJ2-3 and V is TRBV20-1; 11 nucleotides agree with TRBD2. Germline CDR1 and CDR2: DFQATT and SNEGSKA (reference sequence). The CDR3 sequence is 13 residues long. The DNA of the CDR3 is TGCAGTGCCATACTAGCGGGAGTACATACGCATTATTTT. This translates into CSAILAGVHTHYF.

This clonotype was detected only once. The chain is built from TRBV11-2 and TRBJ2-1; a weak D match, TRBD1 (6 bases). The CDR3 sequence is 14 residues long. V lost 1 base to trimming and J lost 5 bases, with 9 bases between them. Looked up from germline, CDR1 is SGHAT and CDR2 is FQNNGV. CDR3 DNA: TGTGCCAGCAGCTTAGGGGACATAGACAATGAGCAGTTCTTC. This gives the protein CASSLGDIDNEQFF. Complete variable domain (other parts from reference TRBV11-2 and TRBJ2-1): EAGVAQSPRYKIIEKRQSVAFWCNPISGHATLYWYQQILGQGPKLLIQFQNNGVVDDSQLPKDRFSAERLKGVDSTLKIQPAKLEDSAVYLCASSLGDIDNEQFFGPGTRLTVL.

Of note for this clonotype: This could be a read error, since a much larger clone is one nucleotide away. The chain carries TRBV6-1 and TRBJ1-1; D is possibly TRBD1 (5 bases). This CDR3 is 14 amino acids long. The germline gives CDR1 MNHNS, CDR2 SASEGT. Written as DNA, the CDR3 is TGTGCCAGCGACCCCGCGGGGGTGAACACTGAAGTTTTCTTT. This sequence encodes CASDPAGVNTEVFF.

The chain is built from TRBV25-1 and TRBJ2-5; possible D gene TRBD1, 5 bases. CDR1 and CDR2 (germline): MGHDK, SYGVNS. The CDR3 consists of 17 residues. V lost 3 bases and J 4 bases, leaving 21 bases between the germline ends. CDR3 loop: CASSDGAAVWGRETQYF. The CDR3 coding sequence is TGTGCCAGCAGTGACGGTGCGGCCGTCTGGGGCCGAGAGACCCAGTACTTC.